The 25 T cell receptor beta chains in this list originate from one sample, sequenced in a study of Graves' ophthalmopathy and Graves' hyperthyroidism. TCR beta CDR3 regions were amplified from RNA transcripts. In the first round, RT-PCR was carried out with HTBI primers, and a multiplex PCR formed the second round. A single record per CDR3 protein comes from TCRdb applying MiXCR to the multiplex PCR reads. The sample has under 350,000 distinct CDR3 sequences, 15% to 20% seen once; the top ten hold 12%. Sequencing was done on a sample of peripheral blood. The source is an adult man with Graves' ophthalmopathy.

This clonotype was seen ten or more times. The J gene is TRBJ2-4, the V gene TRBV6-2 or TRBV6-3; D call uncertain. The CDR3 extends over 17 amino acids. Germline-derived CDR1 and CDR2 are MNHEY and SVGEGT. Trimming took 6 bases from V and 0 from J, leaving 18 bases between them. The CDR3 DNA follows: TGTGCCAGCAGCTCGAGAGCCTCCTCCGTAGCCAAAAACATTCAGTACTTC. It codes for CASSSRASSVAKNIQYF.

There are many counts of this clonotype. The chain has TRBV14 and TRBJ1-1; 7 bases are a match to TRBD1. The CDR3 spans 17 residues. Per the germline V gene, CDR1 is SGHDN and CDR2 is FVKESK. V gave up 0 bases and J gave up 1 base; unmatched junction bases: 8. The CDR3 spells CASSQESGGIGNTEAFF. The CDR3 nucleotides are TGTGCCAGCAGCCAAGAGTCAGGGGGGATTGGGAACACTGAAGCTTTCTTT.

This clonotype was recorded many times. The chain employs TRBV5-1 and TRBJ2-5, with TRBD2 matching 11 bases. The length of the CDR3 is 16 residues. V lost 0 bases to trimming and J lost 0 bases; unmatched junction nucleotides: 1. CDR1 and CDR2 from the germline V gene are SGHRS and YFSETQ. The CDR3 nucleotides read TGCGCCAGCAGCTTGGGGACTAGCGGGTACCAAGAGACCCAGTACTTC. It codes for CASSLGTSGYQETQYF.

This clonotype has at least ten counts. This chain connects TRBV19 to TRBJ2-2; TRBD2 matches at 7 bases. The germline CDR1 and CDR2 sequences are LNHDA and SQIVND (reference sequence). This CDR3 has 16 residues. The junction had 5 bases not matched to a gene; V was cut back by 3 bases and J by 1 base. In DNA form, the CDR3 reads TGTGCCAGTAGTATTGGGGGGGTCCTGAACACCGGGGAGCTGTTTTTT. It is translated as CASSIGGVLNTGELFF.

This clonotype was observed at least ten times. The genes are TRBV28 and TRBJ2-7; tentatively, D is TRBD1 (6 bases). Germline V gene lookup returns CDR1 MDHEN and CDR2 SYDVKM. Trimming took off 7 bases at V and 4 bases at J, with 17 bases between the two ends. The length of the CDR3 is 14 residues. DNA of the CDR3: TGTGCCAGCAAGTCACCGGGACATGGGTACGAGCAGTACTTC. Residues: CASKSPGHGYEQYF.

The chain combines TRBV30 with TRBJ1-1; possibly TRBD1 for D (6 bases). The germline gives CDR1 GTSNPN, CDR2 SVGIG (reference sequence). Trimming took 7 bases from V and 1 from J, leaving 16 bases between them. The CDR3 totals 14 residues. In DNA form, the CDR3 reads TGTGCCTACACACGAACAGGGAGGAACACTGAAGCTTTCTTT. As protein: CAYTRTGRNTEAFF.

The V and J genes are TRBV5-1 and TRBJ2-7; 14 nucleotides line up with TRBD2. After removal of 0 bases from V and 5 bases from J, the junction contained 7 bases not matched to a gene. CDR1 SGHRS and CDR2 YFSETQ come from the germline V gene. CDR3 length: 17 residues. The CDR3 DNA sequence: TGCGCCAGCAGCTTGGAGGGGGGACTAGCGGGAGATAACGAGCAGTACTTC. Residues: CASSLEGGLAGDNEQYF.

The sample holds many counts of this clonotype. The rearrangement uses TRBV29-1 and TRBJ1-1; D not resolved. CDR1 is SQVTM, CDR2 ANQGSEA, per germline. V lost 6 bases to trimming and J lost 1 base, with 12 bases between them. This CDR3 spans 13 amino acids. The CDR3 region is CSVKLTENTEAFF. The CDR3 nucleotides are TGCAGCGTGAAATTAACAGAGAACACTGAAGCTTTCTTT.

As to this clonotype: Being one base from a much bigger clone, this may be a read error. V and J are TRBV9 and TRBJ2-7; TRBD1 agrees at 7 bases. With V trimmed by 0 bases and J by 2 bases, 8 bases remained unmatched. The germline gives CDR1 SGDLS, CDR2 YYNGEE. The CDR3 sequence is 16 residues long. CDR3 protein: CASSVVGGQAAYEQYF. CDR3 nucleotides: TGTGCCAGCAGCGTAGTTGGAGGACAGGCAGCCTACGAGCAGTACTTC.

This clonotype was recorded a few times. A clone one base away is much larger, so this may be a read error. The chain joins TRBV29-1 to TRBJ1-2; possibly TRBD1 for D (6 bases). The germline V gene has CDR1 SQVTM and CDR2 ANQGSEA. The CDR3 extends over 12 amino acids. V lost 6 bases and J lost 12, with 20 bases in between. The CDR3 DNA reads as TGCAGCGTAGGGATGCAGGGGCGAACAAACACCTTC. Its protein product is CSVGMQGRTNTF. The full variable domain, in which reference TRBV29-1 and TRBJ1-2 provide the parts outside the CDR3, is SAVISQKPSRDICQRGTSLTIQCQVDSQVTMMFWYRQQPGQSLTLIATANQGSEATYESGFVIDKFPISRPNLTFSTLTVSNMSPEDSSIYLCSVGMQGRTNTFGSGTRLTVV.

This clonotype was detected many times. The rearrangement links TRBV7-3 to TRBJ2-7; 13 bases map to TRBD2. V lost 5 bases and J lost 5; bases outside the gene matches: 6. CDR3 size: 15 residues. From germline, CDR1 is SGHTA and CDR2 FQGTGA. In nucleotides, the CDR3 is TGTGCCAGCAGCCGGACTAGCGGGGGTGCGGACGAGCAGTACTTC. Translation gives CASSRTSGGADEQYF.

This clonotype has at least ten counts. The V call is TRBV30, the J call TRBJ1-6; 10 bases are a match to TRBD1. The germline V gene encodes CDR1 GTSNPN and CDR2 SVGIG (reference sequence). The CDR3 is 16 residues long. The ends lost 1 base at V and 10 bases at J; junction bases unmatched: 10. DNA for the CDR3: TGTGCCTGGAGTGCATCCTCCGGGACAGGGGAATCACCCCTCCACTTT. It specifies CAWSASSGTGESPLHF.

This clonotype occurred many times. J is TRBJ1-3 and V is TRBV7-8, with a tentative D call TRBD1 (5 bases). The ends were cut back, 5 bases at V and 7 bases at J, with 12 bases in the middle. Per the germline V gene, CDR1 is SGHVS and CDR2 is FQNEAQ. CDR3 length: 13 residues. The CDR3 region has the DNA TGTGCCAGCAGCGACGGGGGAAGCAACACCATATATTTT. It yields the protein CASSDGGSNTIYF.

This clonotype was counted many times. Mismatch with germline at one junction end may stem from a read error. The genes are TRBV12-3 or TRBV12-4 and TRBJ1-1; D not resolved. The CDR3 is made up of 10 amino acids. The chain's CDR3 is CTSSFAEAFF. The CDR3 coding sequence is TGTACCAGCAGTTTTGCTGAAGCTTTCTTT.

This clonotype was recorded many times. The chain carries TRBV7-9 and TRBJ2-2, with TRBD2 as a possible D gene (5 bases). Trimming took off 5 bases at V and 7 bases at J, with 14 bases between the two ends. The CDR3 is 14 amino acids. Germline loops: CDR1 SEHNR, CDR2 FQNEAQ (reference sequence). As DNA, the CDR3 is TGTGCCAGCAGCGCCGGGATCGGCAACGGGGAGCTGTTTTTT. Amino acid sequence: CASSAGIGNGELFF.

Many counts were recorded for this clonotype. The chain couples TRBV15 to TRBJ1-5; 9 bases fit TRBD1. V shed 2 bases and J 7 bases; nucleotides not matched to a gene: 6. This CDR3 is 15 amino acids long. The germline V gene has CDR1 LNHNV and CDR2 YYDKDF (reference sequence). CDR3 region: CATSRKQGAKQPQHF. The CDR3 nucleotides read TGTGCCACCAGCAGAAAACAGGGGGCTAAACAGCCCCAGCATTTT.

The V gene is TRBV28, the J gene TRBJ1-5, with D maybe TRBD1 (5 bases). V lost 6 bases and J lost 10, with 16 bases in between. Per germline, CDR1 MDHEN and CDR2 SYDVKM. This CDR3 is built from 13 residues. The CDR3 loop reads CASRSPGTLPQHF. The CDR3 DNA sequence: TGTGCCAGCAGGTCCCCTGGGACTCTACCCCAGCATTTT.

This clonotype was observed many times. The chain links TRBV7-8 to TRBJ2-7; 7 bases line up with TRBD1. Per the germline V gene, CDR1 is SGHVS and CDR2 is FQNEAQ. V gave up 4 bases and J gave up 3 bases; unmatched junction bases: 12. This CDR3 comprises 16 residues. CDR3 DNA sequence: TGTGCCAGCAGCTCCCAACAGGGGATGATTAGCTACGAGCAGTACTTC. Its protein is CASSSQQGMISYEQYF.

This clonotype has at least ten counts. This sequence joins TRBV20-1 and TRBJ2-7; 7 bases map to TRBD1. The J segment lost 2 bases and the V segment lost 5 bases, leaving 3 bases of the junction unmatched. The CDR3 consists of 12 residues. In germline, CDR1 is DFQATT, CDR2 SNEGSKA (reference sequence). The CDR3 region is CSAGTETYEQYF. Here the CDR3 DNA reads TGCAGTGCTGGGACAGAAACCTACGAGCAGTACTTC.

This clonotype has at least ten counts. This chain uses TRBV6-2 or TRBV6-3 with TRBJ1-6; a weak D match, TRBD1 (5 bases). Trimming shortened V by 6 bases and J by 7 bases, and 10 bases separated the two germline ends. The CDR3 has 13 residues. From germline, CDR1 is MNHEY and CDR2 SVGEGT. The CDR3 DNA follows: TGTGCCAGCAGCCTAAACAGGAATTCACCCCTCCACTTT. This translates into CASSLNRNSPLHF.

The chain has TRBV19 and TRBJ1-1; D is possibly TRBD1 (5 bases). Trimming removed 7 bases at V and 4 bases at J, with 16 bases between. Germline V lookup: CDR1 LNHDA, CDR2 SQIVND (reference sequence). This CDR3 has 14 residues. CDR3 in amino acids: CASIHRDRGTEAFF. The DNA of the CDR3 is TGTGCCAGTATCCACCGGGACCGTGGCACTGAAGCTTTCTTT.

This clonotype was detected ten times or more. The rearrangement links TRBV6-4 to TRBJ2-3; 9 nucleotides align to TRBD2. Germline values: CDR1 MRHNA, CDR2 SNTAGT. The CDR3 is 16 amino acids. The junction had 13 bases not matched to a gene; V was cut back by 8 bases and J by 4 bases. CDR3 residues: CASSTGLAGRSDTQYF. As DNA, the CDR3 is TGTGCCAGCTCGACGGGGCTAGCGGGAAGGTCAGATACGCAGTATTTT.

Ten or more counts support this clonotype. This chain uses TRBV20-1 with TRBJ1-1; no firm D call. V was shortened by 6 bases and J by 0 bases, with 8 bases between the two germline ends. The CDR3 extends over 12 amino acids. CDR1 is DFQATT, CDR2 SNEGSKA, per germline (reference sequence). The CDR3 region has the DNA TGCAGTGCCGATACAGTGAACACTGAAGCTTTCTTT. Encoded protein: CSADTVNTEAFF.

The sample holds many counts of this clonotype. The chain couples TRBV10-3 to TRBJ2-5; 7 nucleotides agree with TRBD1. Germline CDR1 reads ENHRY; CDR2 reads SYGVKD. V trimming: 3 bases; J trimming: 4 bases; junction bases outside the gene matches: 5. There are 14 residues in the CDR3. The CDR3 reads CAISDDRAGETQYF. CDR3 coding DNA: TGTGCCATCAGTGATGACAGGGCAGGAGAGACCCAGTACTTC.

The J gene is TRBJ2-2, the V gene TRBV20-1; D not resolved. With 6 bases removed from V and 5 bases from J, the gap between germline ends came to 7 bases. The V gene's germline CDR1 is DFQATT and CDR2 SNEGSKA (reference sequence). This CDR3 is 11 amino acids long. CDR3 loop: CSALITGELFF. As DNA, the CDR3 is TGCAGTGCGCTGATAACCGGGGAGCTGTTTTTT.